Shown below are 30 T cell receptor beta chains from a single sample sequenced in a study of regulatory T cells in long-lasting Graves disease. The time point: newly diagnosed GD, antithyroid drugs for less than 3 months. Preparation of the TCR library used RNA extracted from PBMCs. In building TCR beta libraries, iRepertoire HTBI primers were used together with Arm-PCR of CDR3 regions. TCRdb reprocessed the multiplex PCR reads via MiXCR and lists one record per CDR3 protein. This table holds 300,000 to 400,000 distinct CDR3 sequences, about 14% found once. The source was peripheral blood mononuclear cells (PBMCs), collected at new diagnosis, from a patient treated with antithyroid drugs. All receptors derive from a female donor with Graves disease.

The chain links TRBV27 to TRBJ1-1; D uncertain. Germline V gives CDR1 MNHEY, CDR2 SMNVEV (reference sequence). The CDR3 sequence is 16 residues long. V lost 3 bases to trimming and J lost 0 bases, with 14 bases between them. The CDR3 DNA reads TGTGCCAGCAGTTTTACCCGAAGGGCAATGAACACTGAAGCTTTCTTT. Translated, it gives CASSFTRRAMNTEAFF.

In its sample, this clonotype was seen a few times. The chain carries TRBV25-1 and TRBJ2-7; possible D gene TRBD1, 6 bases. This CDR3 is built from 14 residues. Trimming left V 5 bases short and J 6 bases short, with 17 bases between. The germline V gene has CDR1 MGHDK and CDR2 SYGVNS. The CDR3 DNA reads as TGTGCCAGCAGTTGGGGGCAGGGAAGAGGCGAGCAGTACTTC. It translates to CASSWGQGRGEQYF.

The rearrangement joins TRBV7-6 to TRBJ1-6; unclear D gene. CDR1 and CDR2 from the germline V gene are SGHVS and FNYEAQ. The CDR3 spans 16 residues. The V end was cut by 5 bases, the J end by 0 bases, with 11 bases between. CDR3 sequence: CASSRSGSSYNSPLHF. The CDR3 DNA follows: TGTGCCAGCAGCCGCTCCGGTAGCTCCTATAATTCACCCCTCCACTTT. The full variable domain, completed using reference TRBV7-6 and TRBJ1-6, is GAGVSQSPRYKVTKRGQDVALRCDPISGHVSLYWYRQALGQGPEFLTYFNYEAQQDKSGLPNDRFSAERPEGSISTLTIQRTEQRDSAMYRCASSRSGSSYNSPLHFGNGTRLTVT.

The genes are TRBV12-3 or TRBV12-4 and TRBJ1-1; D may be TRBD1 (5 bases). The CDR3 has 14 residues. The V end was cut by 6 bases, the J end by 5 bases, with 16 bases between. CDR3 protein: CASRSGSWGTEAFF. Written as DNA, the CDR3 is TGTGCCAGCAGATCGGGCTCCTGGGGGACTGAAGCTTTCTTT.

This clonotype appeared many times. This chain joins TRBV6-2 or TRBV6-3 and TRBJ2-7; 11 nucleotides agree with TRBD2. This CDR3 is 16 amino acids long. Losses at the gene ends were 5 bases for V and 1 base for J; bases not matched to a gene: 7. CDR1 and CDR2 (germline): MNHEY, SVGEGT. This CDR3 is CASSHQLAGVSYEQYF. CDR3 coding DNA: TGTGCCAGCAGTCACCAACTAGCGGGAGTATCCTACGAGCAGTACTTC.

This clonotype was counted ten times or more. The junction differs from germline at one of its ends, possibly a read error. The chain couples TRBV7-2 to TRBJ1-1; no reliable D call. This CDR3 has 13 residues. The germline V gene has CDR1 SGHTA and CDR2 FQGNSA. CDR3 sequence reads: CASSVDMNTEAFF. CDR3 bases: TGCGCCAGCAGCGTTGATATGAACACTGAAGCTTTCTTT.

This clonotype was observed a handful of times. J is TRBJ2-1 and V is TRBV29-1, with 7 positions matching TRBD1. Losses at the gene ends were 4 bases for V and 12 bases for J; bases not matched to a gene: 15. Germline CDR1 reads SQVTM; CDR2 reads ANQGSEA. The CDR3 has 14 residues. Here the CDR3 DNA reads TGCAGCGTTGGCCCTACCGGGACAGCTTATGGGCAGTTCTTC. Amino acids: CSVGPTGTAYGQFF.

The chain links TRBV18 to TRBJ1-1; D gene unclear. The germline V gene has CDR1 KGHSH and CDR2 LQKENI. Trimming removed 3 bases at V and 4 bases at J, with 9 bases between. This CDR3 has 13 residues. CDR3 DNA: TGTGCCAGCTCACCTTTCTCCGCCACTGAAGCTTTCTTT. As protein: CASSPFSATEAFF.

The chain joins TRBV29-1 to TRBJ1-3, with 8 bases fitting TRBD1. The CDR3 totals 15 residues. V lost 7 bases, J lost 0 bases, and 8 bases stayed unmatched. Germline V gene data show CDR1 as SQVTM and CDR2 as ANQGSEA. The CDR3 nucleotides read TGCAGCGGACAGGGGACCTCGAGCTCTGGAAACACCATATATTTT. This sequence encodes CSGQGTSSSGNTIYF. Using reference TRBV29-1 and TRBJ1-3 for the parts outside the CDR3, the full variable domain is SAVISQKPSRDICQRGTSLTIQCQVDSQVTMMFWYRQQPGQSLTLIATANQGSEATYESGFVIDKFPISRPNLTFSTLTVSNMSPEDSSIYLCSGQGTSSSGNTIYFGEGSWLTVV.

This chain connects TRBV4-1 to TRBJ2-7; 12 nucleotides match TRBD2. Germline loops: CDR1 MGHRA, CDR2 YSYEKL. The ends lost 0 bases at V and 2 bases at J; junction bases unmatched: 11. The CDR3 is made up of 19 amino acids. DNA of the CDR3: TGCGCCAGCAGCCAAGATAGGCTAGCGGGAGGGAAAAATCCCTACGAGCAGTACTTC. Its protein product is CASSQDRLAGGKNPYEQYF.

The table lists this clonotype with many counts. The chain carries TRBV3-1 and TRBJ1-6; 7 nucleotides match TRBD1. The ends lost 4 bases at V and 11 bases at J; junction bases unmatched: 5. The CDR3 is 13 residues long. Germline CDR1 and CDR2: LGHDT and YNNKEL (reference sequence). For the CDR3, the DNA is TGTGCCAGCAGCCGGGACAGAGACACACCCCTCCACTTT. This gives the protein CASSRDRDTPLHF.

This clonotype was counted a few times. The chain employs TRBV6-1 and TRBJ2-1, with 9 bases matching TRBD1. The CDR3 extends over 16 amino acids. J gave up 8 bases and V 5 bases, and 13 bases lay outside the gene matches. Germline CDR1 and CDR2: MNHNS and SASEGT. The CDR3 DNA follows: TGTGCCAGCAGTCCCACTTTACGGACAGGGGTCCATGAGCAGTTCTTC. This sequence encodes CASSPTLRTGVHEQFF.

This clonotype appeared many times. The chain carries TRBV29-1 and TRBJ1-1; D may be TRBD1 (6 bases). Trimming took 6 bases from V and 5 from J, leaving 19 bases between them. Per the germline V gene, CDR1 is SQVTM and CDR2 is ANQGSEA. CDR3 length: 14 amino acids. In nucleotides, the CDR3 is TGCAGCGTCCACCTGGGACACCGGGGGACTGAAGCTTTCTTT. Translated, it gives CSVHLGHRGTEAFF.

This clonotype was seen at least ten times. The genes are TRBV12-3 or TRBV12-4 and TRBJ2-1, with TRBD2 matching 9 bases. The V segment lost 5 bases and the J segment 3 bases; nucleotides outside the gene matches: 5. The CDR3 covers 15 residues. The CDR3 DNA reads TGTGCCAGCAGTGCGCGCGGGGGGGACTACAATGAGCAGTTCTTC. Translating gives CASSARGGDYNEQFF.

The chain uses TRBV27 and TRBJ1-2; 11 bases fit TRBD1. The ends lost 0 bases at V and 4 bases at J; junction bases unmatched: 7. Germline V gives CDR1 MNHEY, CDR2 SMNVEV (reference sequence). The CDR3 runs 17 residues. In DNA form, the CDR3 reads TGTGCCAGCAGTTTATCGATCCCAGGGACAGGGGGCTATGGCTACACCTTC. Translated: CASSLSIPGTGGYGYTF.

As regards this clonotype: One end of the junction varies from germline; a read error may be responsible. The chain combines TRBV27 with TRBJ1-6; 7 nucleotides match TRBD1. Per the germline V gene, CDR1 is MNHEY and CDR2 is SMNVEV (reference sequence). The CDR3 consists of 15 residues. The CDR3 is CAGSELTGSYSPLHF. The CDR3 DNA reads as TGTGCCGGCAGTGAATTGACAGGGTCCTATTCACCCCTCCACTTT.

This clonotype was found many times. The chain uses TRBV6-1 and TRBJ2-2, with 8 bases identical to TRBD2. The CDR3 has 15 amino acids. The junction had 6 bases not matched to a gene; V was cut back by 2 bases and J by 7 bases. Germline V gene sequence: CDR1 MNHNS, CDR2 SASEGT. CDR3 sequence: CASSEYSGDDGELFF. The CDR3 DNA reads TGTGCCAGCAGTGAATATAGCGGGGACGACGGGGAGCTGTTTTTT.

The chain recombines TRBV19 with TRBJ1-6; 7 bases fit TRBD1. The CDR3 length is 16 residues. Germline V CDR1 and CDR2: LNHDA, SQIVND (reference sequence). V was clipped by 6 bases and J by 9 bases; unmatched bases: 14. The CDR3 bases are TGTGCCAGTAGCGACCCCAGGGGGTCTGAACGTTCACCCCTCCACTTT. It encodes CASSDPRGSERSPLHF.

This clonotype was counted many times. The CDR3: CASSPSGGGALEQFF. As DNA, the CDR3 is TGTGCCAGCAGCCCCTCTGGCGGGGGGGCCCTTGAGCAGTTCTTC. The chain recombines TRBV12-3 or TRBV12-4 with TRBJ2-1, with 9 positions matching TRBD2. The junction had 12 bases not matched to a gene; V was cut back by 6 bases and J by 9 bases. The CDR3 extends over 15 amino acids.

This clonotype was detected ten times or more. The germline gene is not matched at one end of the junction; a read error may be the cause. The chain links TRBV5-1 to TRBJ2-1; 7 bases align to TRBD1. CDR1 and CDR2 from the germline V gene are SGHRS and YFSETQ. CDR3 length: 14 amino acids. The CDR3: CASSSGQGVSEQFF. CDR3 coding DNA: TGTGCCAGCAGCTCGGGGCAGGGGGTTAGCGAGCAGTTCTTC.

Only a few counts were recorded for this clonotype. The chain combines TRBV5-1 with TRBJ1-3; 7 nucleotides agree with TRBD1. In germline, CDR1 is SGHRS, CDR2 YFSETQ. V shed 5 bases and J 0 bases; nucleotides not matched to a gene: 2. CDR3 length equals 14 residues. The CDR3 DNA reads as TGCGCCAGCAGGGAGGGGGCCTCTGGAAACACCATATATTTT. Its translation: CASREGASGNTIYF.

This clonotype was seen repeatedly, ten times or more. This chain connects TRBV20-1 to TRBJ2-3; the D gene is possibly TRBD1 (6 bases). Trimming pared 0 bases from V and 1 base from J, leaving 14 bases between. Germline assignment: CDR1 DFQATT and CDR2 SNEGSKA (reference sequence). The CDR3 spans 16 residues. The CDR3 DNA reads as TGCAGTGCTAGAGATCCAGGGGCGCAGGGCACAGATACGCAGTATTTT. It encodes CSARDPGAQGTDTQYF.

The gene calls are TRBV9 and TRBJ2-3; D might be TRBD2 (6 bases). CDR1 is SGDLS, CDR2 YYNGEE, per germline. CDR3 length: 15 amino acids. The germline V and J ends were trimmed by 5 bases and 2 bases, with 15 bases remaining between them. CDR3 bases: TGTGCCAGCAGTTGGAGTCGGGGGACCACAGATACGCAGTATTTT. It is translated as CASSWSRGTTDTQYF.

At least ten counts were recorded for this clonotype. The chain recombines TRBV3-1 with TRBJ2-1, with 11 bases matching TRBD1. Germline V gives CDR1 LGHDT, CDR2 YNNKEL (reference sequence). Trimming removed 1 base from V and 9 bases from J; junction bases left unmatched: 8. The CDR3 spans 16 residues. The CDR3, as DNA: TGTGCCAGCAGCCAAGGTCCCGGGACAGGGGGGAGTGAGCAGTTCTTC. Its protein product is CASSQGPGTGGSEQFF.

This clonotype was observed a few times. The J gene is TRBJ2-1, the V gene TRBV29-1; no definite D call. Germline V lookup: CDR1 SQVTM, CDR2 ANQGSEA. The V and J ends lost 3 bases and 6 bases respectively, with 3 bases between them. The CDR3 has 10 amino acids. The CDR3 region has the DNA TGCAGCGTTGAGGCCAATGAGCAGTTCTTC. This encodes CSVEANEQFF.

The rearrangement joins TRBV28 to TRBJ2-3, with D unresolved. CDR1 and CDR2 from the germline V gene are MDHEN and SYDVKM. V was cut by 3 bases and J by 5 bases, with 3 bases left in between. The CDR3 is 11 residues long. The CDR3 DNA sequence: TGTGCCAGCAGTTTTAGAGATACGCAGTATTTT. Protein product: CASSFRDTQYF.

A remark on this clonotype: Just one base apart from a much larger clone, this may be a read error. The chain combines TRBV6-1 with TRBJ2-1, with D unclear. Germline CDR1 and CDR2: MNHNS and SASEGT. The ends were cut back, 4 bases at V and 6 bases at J, with 10 bases in the middle. This CDR3 has 13 amino acids. This CDR3 reads CASSGGGRNEQFF. The DNA of the CDR3 is TGTGCCAGCAGTGGCGGCGGTCGCAATGAGCAGTTCTTC.

This clonotype has ten or more counts. The rearrangement joins TRBV6-1 to TRBJ2-1; the D is unclear. The V end lost 6 bases, the J end lost 6 bases, and 12 bases lay between the germline ends. Germline CDR1 MNHNS, CDR2 SASEGT. This CDR3 is 13 amino acids long. DNA of the CDR3: TGTGCCAGCAGCTGGATGGAAGGCAATGAGCAGTTCTTC. Amino acids: CASSWMEGNEQFF.

Ten or more counts support this clonotype. The genes are TRBV9 and TRBJ1-1, with D hard to call. The V gene lost 0 bases and the J gene lost 3 bases, with 9 bases spanning the gap. The CDR3 runs 14 residues. Germline V gene lookup returns CDR1 SGDLS and CDR2 YYNGEE. CDR3 sequence (DNA): TGTGCCAGCAGCGTAGATAGCGGATACACTGAAGCTTTCTTT. Protein: CASSVDSGYTEAFF.

This sequence joins TRBV12-5 and TRBJ1-2; TRBD1 aligns across 7 bases. Germline loops: CDR1 LGHNT, CDR2 FRNRAP. Losses at the gene ends were 6 bases for V and 4 bases for J; bases not matched to a gene: 14. The CDR3 is 16 amino acids. The DNA of the CDR3 is TGTGCTAGTGGACTCGGACAGGATCTTCTCAGCTATGGCTACACCTTC. The encoded protein is CASGLGQDLLSYGYTF.